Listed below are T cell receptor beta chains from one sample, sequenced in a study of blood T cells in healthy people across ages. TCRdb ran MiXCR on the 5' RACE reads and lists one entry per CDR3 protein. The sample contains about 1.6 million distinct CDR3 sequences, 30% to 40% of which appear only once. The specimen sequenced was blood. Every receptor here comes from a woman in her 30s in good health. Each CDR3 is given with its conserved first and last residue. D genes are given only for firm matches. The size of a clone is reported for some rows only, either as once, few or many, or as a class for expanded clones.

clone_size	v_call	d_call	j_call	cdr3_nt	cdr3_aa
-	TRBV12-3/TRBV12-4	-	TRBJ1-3	TGTGCCACAGCACGGGTTAACACTTTCTCTGGAAACACCATATATTTT	CATARVNTFSGNTIYF
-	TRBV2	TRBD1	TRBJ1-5	TGTGCCAGCCAGGGGGAGAGCTATAGCAATCAGCCCCAGCATTTT	CASQGESYSNQPQHF
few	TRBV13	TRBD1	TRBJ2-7	TGTGCCAGCAGCTTAGAAACAGGGGACGACGAGCAGTACTTC	CASSLETGDDEQYF
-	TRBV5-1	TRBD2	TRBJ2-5	TGCGCCAGCAGCAGGACGACTAGCGTGGAGACCCAGTACTTC	CASSRTTSVETQYF
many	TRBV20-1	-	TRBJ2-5	TGCAGTGCTGACAGGGGTAGTGCGGGAGTCGGGGAGACCCAGTACTTC	CSADRGSAGVGETQYF
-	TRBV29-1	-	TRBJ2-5	TGCAGCGTTCAACCGGGAGTTGAGACCCGGTACTTC	CSVQPGVETRYF
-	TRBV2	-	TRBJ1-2	TGTGCCAGCAGGTTTTCAGGGGTTGGATATGGCTACACCTTC	CASRFSGVGYGYTF
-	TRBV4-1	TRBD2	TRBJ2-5	TGCGCCAGCAGCCAAGGATTTAGCGGGGGGCGGGAGACCCAGTACTTC	CASSQGFSGGRETQYF
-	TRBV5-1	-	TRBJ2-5	TGCGCCAGCAGCTTGGGGCCCCGGGGAAGGCAAGAGACCCAGTACTTC	CASSLGPRGRQETQYF
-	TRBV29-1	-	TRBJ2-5	TGCAGCGTTGAATCCGGCCCCGGTAAGGCCCAGTACTTC	CSVESGPGKAQYF
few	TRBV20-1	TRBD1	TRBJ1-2	TGCAGTGCCCTTTCAGGGGGCGCGGATGGCTACACCTTC	CSALSGGADGYTF
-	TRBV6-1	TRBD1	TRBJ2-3	TGTGCCAGCAGTCCTTCTCCACAGGGGGGACGCACAGATACGCAGTATTTT	CASSPSPQGGRTDTQYF
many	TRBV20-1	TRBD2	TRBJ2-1	TGCAGTGCTCGTATAGCGGGGGGGTACAATGAGCAGTTCTTC	CSARIAGGYNEQFF
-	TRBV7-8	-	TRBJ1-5	TGTGCCAGCAGCTCCGGGAAGGGAAACAATCAGCCCCAGCATTTT	CASSSGKGNNQPQHF
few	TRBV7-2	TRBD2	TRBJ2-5	TGTGCCAGCAGCCTTAGCGGGAGAAGGGATGAGACCCAGTACTTC	CASSLSGRRDETQYF
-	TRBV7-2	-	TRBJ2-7	TGTGCCAGCAGCTCGCCGGGACCAGCGGAGCAGTACTTC	CASSSPGPAEQYF
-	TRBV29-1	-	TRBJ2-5	TGCAGCGTTTATTGGGTGTACCAAGAGACCCAGTACTTC	CSVYWVYQETQYF
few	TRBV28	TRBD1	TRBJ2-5	TGTGCCAGCGGGGAGACAGGGGGGACGGAGACCCAGTACTTC	CASGETGGTETQYF
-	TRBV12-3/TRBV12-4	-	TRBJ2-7	TGTGCCAGCAGTTTGTTACCAATTTTTAGCGAGAGTAACTACGAGCAGTACTTC	CASSLLPIFSESNYEQYF
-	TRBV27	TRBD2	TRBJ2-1	TGTGCCAGCAGTCTAATTAGCGGGAGGGCCAGGAATGAGCAGTTCTTC	CASSLISGRARNEQFF
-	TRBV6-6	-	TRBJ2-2	TGTGCCAGCAGTTACTCGGGGGGAGCTGGGGAGCTGTTTTTT	CASSYSGGAGELFF
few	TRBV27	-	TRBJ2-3	TGTGCCAGCAGTTTAGGGCTAGTGGCAGATACGCAGTATTTT	CASSLGLVADTQYF
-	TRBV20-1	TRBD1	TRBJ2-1	TGCAGTGCAGAAGAAGGACAGGGGGCTAGGGATGAGCAGTTCTTC	CSAEEGQGARDEQFF
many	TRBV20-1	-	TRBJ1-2	TGCAGTGCCGGCGGCCCTGTCTATGGCTACACCTTC	CSAGGPVYGYTF
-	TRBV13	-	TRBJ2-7	TGTGCCAGCAAGCCCTACCCCGGCGAGCAGTACTTC	CASKPYPGEQYF
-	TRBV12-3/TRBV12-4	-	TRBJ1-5	TGTGCCAGCGCGAGGAGAGGACAGTTCCATCACCCCCAGCATTTT	CASARRGQFHHPQHF